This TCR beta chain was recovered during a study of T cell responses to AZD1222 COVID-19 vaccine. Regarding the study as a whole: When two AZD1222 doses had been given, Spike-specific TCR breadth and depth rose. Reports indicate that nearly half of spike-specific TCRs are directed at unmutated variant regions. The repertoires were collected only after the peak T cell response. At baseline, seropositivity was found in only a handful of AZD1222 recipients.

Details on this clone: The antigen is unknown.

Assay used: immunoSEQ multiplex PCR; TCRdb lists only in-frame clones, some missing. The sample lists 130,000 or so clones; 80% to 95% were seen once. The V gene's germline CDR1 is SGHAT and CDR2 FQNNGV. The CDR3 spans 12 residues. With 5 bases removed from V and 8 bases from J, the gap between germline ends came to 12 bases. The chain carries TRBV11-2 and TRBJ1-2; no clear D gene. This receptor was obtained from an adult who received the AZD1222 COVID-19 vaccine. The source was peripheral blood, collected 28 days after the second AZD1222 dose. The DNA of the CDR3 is TGTGCCAGCAGCGTACTAACGGAAGGCTACACCTTC. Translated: CASSVLTEGYTF.